This T cell receptor beta chain is from a study of CD8+ T cells in alopecia areata. V was clipped by 4 bases and J by 5 bases, with 9 bases between them. Germline assignment: CDR1 SGHDT and CDR2 YYEEEE. This CDR3 spans 12 amino acids. This clone has a single count. The same CDR3 can be traced to other DNA sequences in this sample. After isolation, RNA underwent reverse transcription to generate cDNA as the sequencing template. This table comes from immunoSEQ multiplex PCR, and its TCRdb copy is limited to in-frame clones, with some not included. This table has 130,000 or so clones, about 46% appearing once.

Sequenced: NKG2D-low CD8+ T cells sorted from blood. This TCR derives from a human donor with alopecia areata. V and J are TRBV5-6 and TRBJ1-1; tentatively, D is TRBD1 (5 bases). In DNA, the CDR3 is TGTGCCAGCAGCCCGGGACGGACTGAAGCTTTCTTT. Amino acid sequence: CASSPGRTEAFF.